This T cell receptor beta chain was obtained from a study of T cell responses to AZD1222 COVID-19 vaccine. Study-level findings and limits: Most donors were white British and more were female, and clonal diversity was possibly underestimated. Among vaccine-associated CD4 TCRs, coverage spanned spike, with dominance at 160-218 and 743-854. Spike-specific TCR repertoires showed rising breadth and depth after two AZD1222 doses.

The CDR3 has 16 amino acids. Deletions cut 0 bases from V and 2 bases from J, with 9 bases between. CDR1 and CDR2 from the germline V gene are SGHRS and YFSETQ. With respect to this clone: Its antigen is not identified.

Pooled samples include second doses given at about 4 or 12 weeks. Libraries were prepared by immunoSEQ multiplex PCR; TCRdb keeps only in-frame clonotypes and omits some of them. The repertoire has under 150,000 clones, 92% of them found once; the top ten carry 9% to 9.5%. The rearrangement joins TRBV5-1 to TRBJ1-6, with D perhaps matching TRBD1 (5 bases). The sequencing here drew on peripheral blood, taken 28 days after the second AZD1222 dose. This receptor was identified in an adult who received the AZD1222 COVID-19 vaccine. The CDR3 spells CASSLAGRAYNSPLHF. CDR3 coding DNA: TGCGCCAGCAGCTTGGCAGGGAGAGCCTATAATTCACCCCTCCACTTT.